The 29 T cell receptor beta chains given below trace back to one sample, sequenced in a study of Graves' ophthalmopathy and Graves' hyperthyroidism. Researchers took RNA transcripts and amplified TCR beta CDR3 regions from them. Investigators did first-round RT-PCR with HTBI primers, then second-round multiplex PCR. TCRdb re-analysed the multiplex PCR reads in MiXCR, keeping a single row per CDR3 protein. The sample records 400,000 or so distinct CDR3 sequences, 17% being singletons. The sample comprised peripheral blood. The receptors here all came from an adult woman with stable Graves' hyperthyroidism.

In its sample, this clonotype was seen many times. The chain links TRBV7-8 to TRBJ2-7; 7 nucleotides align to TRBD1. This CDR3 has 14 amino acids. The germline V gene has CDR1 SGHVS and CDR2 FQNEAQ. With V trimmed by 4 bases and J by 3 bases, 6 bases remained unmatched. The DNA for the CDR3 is TGTGCCAGCAGCTGGTCCGGGACAGACTACGAGCAGTACTTC. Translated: CASSWSGTDYEQYF.

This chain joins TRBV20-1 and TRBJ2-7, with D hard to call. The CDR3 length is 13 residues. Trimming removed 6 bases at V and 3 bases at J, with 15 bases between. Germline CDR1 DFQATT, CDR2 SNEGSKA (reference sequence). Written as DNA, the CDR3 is TGCAGTGCCCCTCAGACCAGAGGCTACGAGCAGTACTTC. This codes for CSAPQTRGYEQYF.

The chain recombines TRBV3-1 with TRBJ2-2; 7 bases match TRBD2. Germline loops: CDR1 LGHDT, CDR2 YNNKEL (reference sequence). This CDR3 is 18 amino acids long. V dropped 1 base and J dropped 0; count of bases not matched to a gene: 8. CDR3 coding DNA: TGTGCCAGCAGCCAAGGCGGACTAGGACGGGCGAACACCGGGGAGCTGTTTTTT. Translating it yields CASSQGGLGRANTGELFF.

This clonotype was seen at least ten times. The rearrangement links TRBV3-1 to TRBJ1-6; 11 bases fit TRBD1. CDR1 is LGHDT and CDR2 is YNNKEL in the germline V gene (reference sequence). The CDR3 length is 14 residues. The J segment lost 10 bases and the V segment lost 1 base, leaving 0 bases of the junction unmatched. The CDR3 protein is CASSQGTGGSPLHF. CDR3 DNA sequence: TGTGCCAGCAGCCAAGGGACAGGGGGCTCACCCCTCCACTTT.

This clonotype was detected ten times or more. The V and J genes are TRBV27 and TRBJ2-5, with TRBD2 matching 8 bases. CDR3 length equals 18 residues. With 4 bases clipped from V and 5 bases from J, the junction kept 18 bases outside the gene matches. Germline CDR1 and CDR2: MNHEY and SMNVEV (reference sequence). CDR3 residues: CASSWPCREGRALETQYF. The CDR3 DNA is TGTGCCAGCAGTTGGCCTTGTCGGGAGGGCCGGGCGTTGGAGACCCAGTACTTC.

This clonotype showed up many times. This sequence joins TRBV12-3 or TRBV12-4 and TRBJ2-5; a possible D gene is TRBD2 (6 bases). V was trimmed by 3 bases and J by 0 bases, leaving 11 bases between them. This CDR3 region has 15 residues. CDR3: CASSLGTDYQETQYF. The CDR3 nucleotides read TGTGCCAGCAGTTTGGGGACTGACTACCAAGAGACCCAGTACTTC.

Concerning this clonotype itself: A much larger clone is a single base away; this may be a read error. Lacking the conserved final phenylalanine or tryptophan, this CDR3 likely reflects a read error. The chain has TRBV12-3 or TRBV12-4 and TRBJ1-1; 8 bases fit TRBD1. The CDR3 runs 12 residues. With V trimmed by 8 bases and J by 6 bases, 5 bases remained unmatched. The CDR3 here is CASHPGGSEAFY. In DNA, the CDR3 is TGTGCCAGCCATCCAGGGGGCTCTGAAGCTTTCTAT.

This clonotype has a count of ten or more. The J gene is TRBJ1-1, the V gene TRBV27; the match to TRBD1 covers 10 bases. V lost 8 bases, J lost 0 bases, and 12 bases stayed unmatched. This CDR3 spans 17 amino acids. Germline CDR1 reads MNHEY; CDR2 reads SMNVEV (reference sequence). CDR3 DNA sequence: TGTGCCAGCTGCCCGGGACAGGGGTATTACATGAACACTGAAGCTTTCTTT. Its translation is CASCPGQGYYMNTEAFF.

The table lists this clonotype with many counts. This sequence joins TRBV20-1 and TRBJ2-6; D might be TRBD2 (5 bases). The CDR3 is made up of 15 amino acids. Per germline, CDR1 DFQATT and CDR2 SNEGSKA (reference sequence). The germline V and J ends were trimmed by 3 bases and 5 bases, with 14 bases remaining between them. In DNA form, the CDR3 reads TGCAGTGCTAGTTCGGAGGTTTTTAGGGCCAACGTCCTGACTTTC. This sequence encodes CSASSEVFRANVLTF.

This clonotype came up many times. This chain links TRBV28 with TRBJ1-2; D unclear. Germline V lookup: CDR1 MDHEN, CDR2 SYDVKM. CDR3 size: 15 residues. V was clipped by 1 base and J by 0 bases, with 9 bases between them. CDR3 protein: CASSLYGEANYGYTF. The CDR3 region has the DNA TGTGCCAGCAGTTTATACGGGGAAGCTAACTATGGCTACACCTTC.

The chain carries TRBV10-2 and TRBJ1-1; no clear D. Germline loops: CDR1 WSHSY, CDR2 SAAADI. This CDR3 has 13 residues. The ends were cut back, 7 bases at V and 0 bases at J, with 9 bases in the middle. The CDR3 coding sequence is TGCGCCAGCACGGCCCCTATGAACACTGAAGCTTTCTTT. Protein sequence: CASTAPMNTEAFF.

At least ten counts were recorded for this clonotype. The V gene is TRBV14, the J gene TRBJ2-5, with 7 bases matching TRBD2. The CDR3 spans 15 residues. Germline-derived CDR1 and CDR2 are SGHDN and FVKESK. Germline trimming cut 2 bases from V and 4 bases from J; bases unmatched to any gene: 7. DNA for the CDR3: TGTGCCAGCAGCCAATTACCGGGAGGAGGAGAGACCCAGTACTTC. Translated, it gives CASSQLPGGGETQYF.

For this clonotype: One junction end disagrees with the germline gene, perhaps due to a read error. The CDR3 coding sequence is TGTGCCAGCAGACTTACAGGTATCAATCAGTCCCAGCATTTT. It yields the protein CASRLTGINQSQHF. The chain recombines TRBV6-1 with TRBJ1-5; a weak D match, TRBD1 (5 bases). The CDR3 loop spans 14 amino acids. Germline CDR1 MNHNS, CDR2 SASEGT.

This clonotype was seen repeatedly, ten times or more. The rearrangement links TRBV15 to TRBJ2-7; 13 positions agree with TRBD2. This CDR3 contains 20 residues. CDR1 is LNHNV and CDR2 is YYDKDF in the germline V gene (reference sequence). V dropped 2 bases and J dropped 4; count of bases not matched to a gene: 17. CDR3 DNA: TGTGCCACCAGCAGACCCCGGGGACTAGCGGGAAGGGGGATGTCGTACGAGCAGTACTTC. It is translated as CATSRPRGLAGRGMSYEQYF.

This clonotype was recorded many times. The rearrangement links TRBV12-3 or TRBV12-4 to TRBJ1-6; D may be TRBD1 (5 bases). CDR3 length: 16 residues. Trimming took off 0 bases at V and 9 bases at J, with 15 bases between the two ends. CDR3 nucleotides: TGTGCCAGCAGTTTAGCGCCCGGGACGTCCAGTTCACCCCTCCACTTT. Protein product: CASSLAPGTSSSPLHF.

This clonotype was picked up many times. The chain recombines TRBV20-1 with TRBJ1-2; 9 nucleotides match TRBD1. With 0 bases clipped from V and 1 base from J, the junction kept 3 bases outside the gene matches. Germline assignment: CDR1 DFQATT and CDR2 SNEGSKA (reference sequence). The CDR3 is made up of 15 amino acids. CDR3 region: CSARDQGQGNYGYTF. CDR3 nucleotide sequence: TGCAGTGCTAGAGATCAGGGACAGGGTAACTATGGCTACACCTTC.

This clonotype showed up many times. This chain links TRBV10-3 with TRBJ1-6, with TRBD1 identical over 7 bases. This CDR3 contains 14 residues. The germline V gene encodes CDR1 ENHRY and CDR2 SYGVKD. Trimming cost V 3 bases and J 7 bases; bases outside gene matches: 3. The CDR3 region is CAISDSGQNSPLHF. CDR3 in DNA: TGTGCCATCAGTGACTCGGGACAGAATTCACCCCTCCACTTT.

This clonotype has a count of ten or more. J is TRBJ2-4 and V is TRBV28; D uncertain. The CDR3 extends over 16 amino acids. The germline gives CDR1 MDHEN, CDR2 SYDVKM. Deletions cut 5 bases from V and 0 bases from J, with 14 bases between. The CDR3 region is CASSLQPTLAKNIQYF. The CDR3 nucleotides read TGTGCCAGCAGTCTACAACCGACCCTAGCCAAAAACATTCAGTACTTC.

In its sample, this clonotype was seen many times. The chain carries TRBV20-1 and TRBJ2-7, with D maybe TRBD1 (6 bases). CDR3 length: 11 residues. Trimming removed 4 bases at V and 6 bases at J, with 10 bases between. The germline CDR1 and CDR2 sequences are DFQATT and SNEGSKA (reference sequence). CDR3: CSATRGSEQYF. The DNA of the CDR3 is TGCAGTGCTACCAGGGGATCCGAGCAGTACTTC.

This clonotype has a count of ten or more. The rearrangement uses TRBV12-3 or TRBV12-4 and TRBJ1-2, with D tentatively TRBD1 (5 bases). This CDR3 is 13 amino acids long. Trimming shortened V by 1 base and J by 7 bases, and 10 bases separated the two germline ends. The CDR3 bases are TGTGCCAGCAGTTTAGTTGGGGGGTTTGGCTACACCTTC. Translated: CASSLVGGFGYTF.

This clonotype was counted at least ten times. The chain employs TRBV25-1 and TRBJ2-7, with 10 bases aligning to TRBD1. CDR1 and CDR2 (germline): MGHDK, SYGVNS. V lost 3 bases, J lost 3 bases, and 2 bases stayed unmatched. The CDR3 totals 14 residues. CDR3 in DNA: TGTGCCAGCAGTGAGACAGGGGGCGACTACGAGCAGTACTTC. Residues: CASSETGGDYEQYF.

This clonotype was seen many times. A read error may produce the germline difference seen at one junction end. The DNA of the CDR3 is TGCAGTGCTGGAGATTCCATAAGCGGGACCCAGTACTTC. It codes for CSAGDSISGTQYF. This chain links TRBV20-1 with TRBJ2-5; TRBD2 might be the D (5 bases). CDR3 size: 13 residues. The germline V gene has CDR1 DFQATT and CDR2 SNEGSKA (reference sequence).

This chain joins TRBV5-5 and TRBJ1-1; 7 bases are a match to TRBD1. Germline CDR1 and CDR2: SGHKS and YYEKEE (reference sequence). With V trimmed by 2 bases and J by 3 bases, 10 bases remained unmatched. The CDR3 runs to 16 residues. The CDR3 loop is CASSFAKGQMDTEAFF. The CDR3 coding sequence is TGTGCCAGCAGCTTCGCCAAGGGACAGATGGACACTGAAGCTTTCTTT.

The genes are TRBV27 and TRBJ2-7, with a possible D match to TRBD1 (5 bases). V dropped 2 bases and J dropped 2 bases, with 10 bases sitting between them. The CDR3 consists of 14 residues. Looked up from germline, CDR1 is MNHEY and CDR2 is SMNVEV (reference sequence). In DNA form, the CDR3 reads TGTGCCAGCAGTTTAAGTGACAGCGCCTACGAGCAGTACTTC. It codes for CASSLSDSAYEQYF.

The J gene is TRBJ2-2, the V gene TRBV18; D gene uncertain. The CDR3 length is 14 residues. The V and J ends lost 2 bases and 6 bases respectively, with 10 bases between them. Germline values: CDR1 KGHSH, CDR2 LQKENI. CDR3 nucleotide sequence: TGTGCCAGCTCACCAGGCCCTGGGGCCGGGGAGCTGTTTTTT. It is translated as CASSPGPGAGELFF.

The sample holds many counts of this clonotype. DNA for the CDR3: TGTGCCAGCAGTTTGGACCAGGGGGCGGCGACCCAGTACTTC. Translating it yields CASSLDQGAATQYF. This rearrangement joins TRBV27 to TRBJ2-5; 8 bases are a match to TRBD1. There are 14 residues in the CDR3. Germline loops: CDR1 MNHEY, CDR2 SMNVEV (reference sequence). The junction had 7 bases not matched to a gene; V was cut back by 3 bases and J by 7 bases.

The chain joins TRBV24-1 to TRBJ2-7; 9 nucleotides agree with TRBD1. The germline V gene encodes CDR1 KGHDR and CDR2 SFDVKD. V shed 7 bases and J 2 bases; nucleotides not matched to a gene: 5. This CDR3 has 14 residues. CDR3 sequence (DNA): TGTGCCACCAGACAGGGGGCATGGGCCTACGAGCAGTACTTC. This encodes CATRQGAWAYEQYF.

CDR3 nucleotide sequence: TGCGCCAGCAGAATAGGGGGAGAGACCCAGTACTTC. Translating it yields CASRIGGETQYF. The chain is built from TRBV10-2 and TRBJ2-5; possibly TRBD1 for D (6 bases). This CDR3 region has 12 residues. Trimming shortened V by 6 bases and J by 4 bases, and 9 bases separated the two germline ends. In germline, CDR1 is WSHSY, CDR2 SAAADI.

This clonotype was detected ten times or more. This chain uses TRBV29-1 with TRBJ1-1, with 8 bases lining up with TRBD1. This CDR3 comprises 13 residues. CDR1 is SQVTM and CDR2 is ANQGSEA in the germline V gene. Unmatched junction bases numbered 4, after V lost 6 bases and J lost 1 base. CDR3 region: CSVYGTGNTEAFF. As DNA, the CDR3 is TGCAGCGTATACGGGACAGGGAACACTGAAGCTTTCTTT.